Following are 10 T cell receptor beta chains from one sample sequenced in a study of blood T cell repertoires in COVID-19 (dated by TCRdb to 2020 to 2021). The library was produced with the immunoSEQ multiplex PCR assay. The immuneACCESS repertoire file appears here via TCRdb, limited to in-frame rearrangements. These files lack a portion of the clones; in checked studies, under half of the deficit traces to unresolved V genes, and the cause of the others is not known. The sample has about 49,000 clones on record, approximately 86% of them singletons. About 14% of the sample is taken by the ten largest. Sequencing used peripheral blood. The source of these receptors is a human donor in a cohort sampled during active COVID-19.

The chain recombines TRBV6-5 with TRBJ1-2; the D gene is possibly TRBD1 (6 bases). The V gene's germline CDR1 is MNHEY and CDR2 SVGAGI. The V end lost 4 bases, the J end lost 4 bases, and 16 bases lay between the germline ends. This CDR3 comprises 15 residues. CDR3 protein: CASSSNTGHGYGYTF. The CDR3, as DNA: TGTGCCAGCAGTTCTAATACAGGGCACGGCTATGGCTACACCTTC.

The chain couples TRBV30 to TRBJ2-1; possibly TRBD2 for D (5 bases). The germline V and J ends were trimmed by 0 bases and 9 bases, with 9 bases remaining between them. Germline CDR1 and CDR2: GTSNPN and SVGIG (reference sequence). The CDR3 is 12 residues long. The CDR3 DNA reads as TGTGCCTGGAGTGTCGGGATTGGTGAGCAGTTCTTC. Protein: CAWSVGIGEQFF.

V and J are TRBV12-5 and TRBJ2-3, with TRBD1 as a possible D gene (5 bases). There are 15 residues in the CDR3. Trimming took off 6 bases at V and 1 base at J, with 14 bases between the two ends. Germline CDR1 is LGHNT and CDR2 is FRNRAP. Written as DNA, the CDR3 is TGTGCTAGTGGCTCTGGGGCGATCGGCACAGATACGCAGTATTTT. This codes for CASGSGAIGTDTQYF.

The chain carries TRBV25-1 and TRBJ2-1, with D perhaps TRBD2 (7 bases). The V end was cut by 10 bases, the J end by 7 bases, with 17 bases between. Germline V gene lookup returns CDR1 MGHDK and CDR2 SYGVNS. The CDR3 consists of 13 residues. CDR3 sequence (DNA): TGTGCCACCGAATGGGGGGGGCGGAATGAGCAGTTCTTC. This encodes CATEWGGRNEQFF.

The V gene is TRBV2, the J gene TRBJ2-7; 8 bases match TRBD2. Germline CDR1 SNHLY, CDR2 FYNNEI. The ends lost 7 bases at V and 0 bases at J; junction bases unmatched: 5. CDR3 size: 14 residues. For the CDR3, the DNA is TGTGCCAGCATTCGGGAGGGGAGCTCCTACGAGCAGTACTTC. It translates to CASIREGSSYEQYF.

The rearrangement joins TRBV6-6 to TRBJ1-6; D possibly corresponds to TRBD1 (5 bases). Germline V gives CDR1 MNHNY, CDR2 SVGAGI (reference sequence). The V end lost 7 bases, the J end lost 2 bases, and 15 bases lay between the germline ends. This CDR3 is built from 16 residues. CDR3 protein: CASTKGRGAYNSPLHF. The CDR3 nucleotides are TGTGCCAGCACCAAAGGGCGGGGGGCCTATAATTCACCCCTCCACTTT.

The chain uses TRBV5-1 and TRBJ2-3; possible D gene TRBD2, 7 bases. Per germline, CDR1 SGHRS and CDR2 YFSETQ. The CDR3 has 15 residues. Deletions cut 0 bases from V and 8 bases from J, with 16 bases between. CDR3 bases: TGCGCCAGCAGCTTGGCCGGGGGGCTTAGAGGTACGCAGTATTTT. Translating gives CASSLAGGLRGTQYF.

The chain couples TRBV19 to TRBJ1-1; TRBD1 matches at 7 bases. After removal of 3 bases from V and 6 bases from J, the junction contained 22 bases not matched to a gene. CDR1 LNHDA and CDR2 SQIVND come from the germline V gene (reference sequence). This CDR3 has 19 residues. CDR3 coding DNA: TGTGCCAGTAGTATCCCCACTCGACAGGGCCGGTCTCCGAAGGCTGAAGCTTTCTTT. Its translation is CASSIPTRQGRSPKAEAFF.

The genes are TRBV28 and TRBJ1-2; 10 bases fit TRBD1. V was clipped by 4 bases and J by 4 bases; unmatched bases: 6. The CDR3 is 15 amino acids. Germline assignment: CDR1 MDHEN and CDR2 SYDVKM. In DNA form, the CDR3 reads TGTGCCAGCAGTTCCCCGGGACAGGGGCTCTATGGCTACACCTTC. Protein product: CASSSPGQGLYGYTF.

This chain connects TRBV28 to TRBJ2-1; 11 bases agree with TRBD2. The V gene end was trimmed by 2 bases and the J gene end by 9 bases; junction bases not matched to a gene: 0. Germline assignment: CDR1 MDHEN and CDR2 SYDVKM. This CDR3 is built from 13 residues. In DNA, the CDR3 is TGTGCCAGCAGTTTACTAGCGGGAGGTGAGCAGTTCTTC. This encodes CASSLLAGGEQFF.